Below, 32 T cell receptor beta chains from the same sample are listed, as sequenced in a study of OX40 agonist ivuxolimab in advanced cancers. Some clones are missing from TCRdb's copy, which holds only in-frame ones; the method was immunoSEQ multiplex PCR. The table has 75,000 to 90,000 clones, 85% to 90% seen once; the top ten hold under 2%. The material was CD4+ or CD8+ T cells sorted from blood, obtained in a trial of the OX40 agonist ivuxolimab. Receptor source: an adult with an advanced solid tumor such as melanoma, head and neck, liver or kidney cancer.

Turning to this clone: One end of the junction is discordant with germline, which a read error may explain. The V and J genes are TRBV6-1 and TRBJ2-1, with a possible D match to TRBD2 (5 bases). Germline assignment: CDR1 MNHNS and CDR2 SASEGT. This CDR3 is built from 14 residues. The CDR3 DNA is TGTGCCAGCAGTGAAGACGCAGGAGGCAATGGGCAGTTCTTC. Its protein product is CASSEDAGGNGQFF.

This chain joins TRBV14 and TRBJ1-1; D remains unclear. Per germline, CDR1 SGHDN and CDR2 FVKESK. The CDR3 consists of 14 residues. Trimming took 4 bases from V and 4 from J, leaving 13 bases between them. CDR3 amino acids: CASSLGPVGTEAFF. CDR3 bases: TGTGCCAGCAGCCTCGGCCCGGTAGGCACTGAAGCTTTCTTT.

This chain uses TRBV4-3 with TRBJ2-7, with D uncertain. The CDR3 is 15 amino acids. In germline, CDR1 is LGHNA, CDR2 YSLEER. V lost 1 base to trimming and J lost 2 bases, with 12 bases between them. CDR3 loop: CASSQVVGIAYEQYF. Here the CDR3 DNA reads TGCGCCAGCAGCCAAGTAGTGGGCATAGCCTACGAGCAGTACTTC.

The CDR3 loop reads CASSPRGTENFYEQYF. As DNA, the CDR3 is TGTGCCAGCTCACCTCGCGGGACAGAGAACTTCTACGAGCAGTACTTC. The V call is TRBV18, the J call TRBJ2-7, with a tentative D call TRBD1 (7 bases). In germline, CDR1 is KGHSH, CDR2 LQKENI. The germline V and J ends were trimmed by 3 bases and 3 bases, with 18 bases remaining between them. The CDR3 consists of 16 residues.

The chain recombines TRBV5-1 with TRBJ2-3; 7 bases are shared with TRBD2. There are 14 residues in the CDR3. Losses at the gene ends were 3 bases for V and 0 bases for J; bases not matched to a gene: 1. Looked up from germline, CDR1 is SGHRS and CDR2 is YFSETQ. DNA of the CDR3: TGCGCCAGCAGCTGGACTAGTAGCACAGATACGCAGTATTTT. Protein product: CASSWTSSTDTQYF. Supplemented by reference TRBV5-1 and TRBJ2-3, the full variable domain reads KAGVTQTPRYLIKTRGQQVTLSCSPISGHRSVSWYQQTPGQGLQFLFEYFSETQRNKGNFPGRFSGRQFSNSRSEMNVSTLELGDSALYLCASSWTSSTDTQYFGPGTRLTVL.

This clone was seen only once. J is TRBJ2-3 and V is TRBV5-1, with 8 bases fitting TRBD2. With 0 bases clipped from V and 2 bases from J, the junction kept 11 bases outside the gene matches. The CDR3 loop spans 18 amino acids. Germline V CDR1 and CDR2: SGHRS, YFSETQ. As DNA, the CDR3 is TGCGCCAGCAGCTTGGGGGCACTAGCGGTCCTACCCACAGATACGCAGTATTTT. The encoded protein is CASSLGALAVLPTDTQYF.

The chain links TRBV2 to TRBJ1-5; TRBD1 might be the D (5 bases). Germline lookup yields CDR1 SNHLY and CDR2 FYNNEI. The CDR3 runs to 15 residues. V lost 6 bases to trimming and J lost 1 base, with 13 bases between them. The CDR3 region has the DNA TGTGCCAGCAGGAAGGGACCGCAAAGCAATCAGCCCCAGCATTTT. It translates to CASRKGPQSNQPQHF.

The chain combines TRBV4-3 with TRBJ2-7, with D tentatively TRBD1 or TRBD2 (6 bases each). The CDR3 runs to 16 residues. Germline CDR1 LGHNA, CDR2 YSLEER. The V end was cut by 3 bases, the J end by 5 bases, with 20 bases between. As DNA, the CDR3 is TGCGCCAGCAGCCAGATCGGGGGCCCGATACGGAACGAGCAGTACTTC. This encodes CASSQIGGPIRNEQYF.

CDR3 residues: CASSFRDRVEQFF. The CDR3 DNA reads as TGCGCCAGCTCCTTCAGGGACAGGGTTGAGCAGTTCTTC. The chain is built from TRBV5-1 and TRBJ2-1; 9 bases fit TRBD1. CDR1 and CDR2 from the germline V gene are SGHRS and YFSETQ. With V trimmed by 7 bases and J by 9 bases, 8 bases remained unmatched. This CDR3 has 13 residues. Full variable domain (rest looked up from reference TRBV5-1 and TRBJ2-1): KAGVTQTPRYLIKTRGQQVTLSCSPISGHRSVSWYQQTPGQGLQFLFEYFSETQRNKGNFPGRFSGRQFSNSRSEMNVSTLELGDSALYLCASSFRDRVEQFFGPGTRLTVL.

The chain recombines TRBV6-5 with TRBJ1-1; D not certain. Germline V gene sequence: CDR1 MNHEY, CDR2 SVGAGI. Trimming took off 5 bases at V and 8 bases at J, with 9 bases between the two ends. The CDR3 runs to 11 residues. The DNA for the CDR3 is TGTGCCAGCAGTGTTAATTGGGAAGCTTTCTTT. Translating it yields CASSVNWEAFF.

The V call is TRBV7-2, the J call TRBJ1-5; D is ambiguous. This CDR3 region has 13 residues. Trimming cost V 10 bases and J 1 base, with 11 bases left between them. Germline assignment: CDR1 SGHTA and CDR2 FQGNSA. CDR3 sequence reads: CATRSRSNQPQHF. Here the CDR3 DNA reads TGTGCCACCCGGAGTAGGAGCAATCAGCCCCAGCATTTT.

The chain uses TRBV7-2 and TRBJ2-1; D unclear. Deletions cut 2 bases from V and 7 bases from J, with 9 bases between. CDR1 SGHTA and CDR2 FQGNSA come from the germline V gene. This CDR3 contains 13 residues. CDR3 loop: CASSLWSVNEQFF. In DNA, the CDR3 is TGTGCCAGCAGCTTATGGAGTGTGAATGAGCAGTTCTTC.

This clone was recorded only once. The V and J genes are TRBV5-8 and TRBJ2-3, with TRBD2 matching 10 bases. This CDR3 is 14 amino acids long. The junction had 5 bases not matched to a gene; V was cut back by 4 bases and J by 6 bases. Looked up from germline, CDR1 is SGHTS and CDR2 is YDEGEE. The CDR3 DNA follows: TGTGCCAGCAGCACGGGACTAGCGTTGGATACGCAGTATTTT. Translated, it gives CASSTGLALDTQYF.

The chain recombines TRBV5-8 with TRBJ2-3, with D maybe TRBD2 (6 bases). Trimming shortened V by 3 bases and J by 2 bases, and 13 bases separated the two germline ends. There are 15 residues in the CDR3. Germline CDR1 is SGHTS and CDR2 is YDEGEE. DNA of the CDR3: TGTGCCAGCAGCTATATTGGCGGGAACACAGATACGCAGTATTTT. Translation gives CASSYIGGNTDTQYF. Full variable domain (outside the CDR3, taken from reference TRBV5-8 and TRBJ2-3): EAGVTQSPTHLIKTRGQQATLRCSPISGHTSVYWYQQALGLGLQFLLWYDEGEERNRGNFPPRFSGRQFPNYSSELNVNALELEDSALYLCASSYIGGNTDTQYFGPGTRLTVL.

V gene TRBV5-4 combines with J gene TRBJ2-1, with 8 bases that match TRBD2. The V gene's germline CDR1 is SGHNT and CDR2 YYREEE (reference sequence). V dropped 5 bases and J dropped 8; count of bases not matched to a gene: 6. This CDR3 spans 13 amino acids. DNA of the CDR3: TGTGCCAGCAGGCCCCGGGGGGGACATGAGCAGTTCTTC. Its protein product is CASRPRGGHEQFF.

The gene calls are TRBV4-3 and TRBJ2-3; D might be TRBD2 (5 bases). Germline V gene lookup returns CDR1 LGHNA and CDR2 YSLEER. V lost 0 bases and J 0 bases, leaving 10 bases between the germline ends. This CDR3 is built from 16 residues. The CDR3 nucleotides are TGCGCCAGCAGCCAAGATCGCGACTATAGCACAGATACGCAGTATTTT. It is translated as CASSQDRDYSTDTQYF.

This clone was seen only a few times. The V and J genes are TRBV5-6 and TRBJ2-7, with a weak D call TRBD1 (6 bases). The germline V and J ends were trimmed by 1 base and 3 bases, with 26 bases remaining between them. The CDR3 length is 19 residues. Germline V gene sequence: CDR1 SGHDT, CDR2 YYEEEE. CDR3 nucleotides: TGTGCCAGCAGCTTGTTGAGGCCTTCGACAGACAGGACATACTACGAGCAGTACTTC. This sequence encodes CASSLLRPSTDRTYYEQYF.

This clone was seen ten or more times. Additional DNA sequences in this sample encode the identical CDR3. V gene TRBV7-9 combines with J gene TRBJ1-2; 10 nucleotides agree with TRBD1. This CDR3 comprises 12 residues. CDR1 is SEHNR and CDR2 is FQNEAQ in the germline V gene (reference sequence). The junction had 1 base not matched to a gene; V was cut back by 5 bases and J by 7 bases. The DNA of the CDR3 is TGTGCCAGCAGCCGGGACAGGGGTGGCTACACCTTC. It codes for CASSRDRGGYTF.

The rearrangement uses TRBV29-1 and TRBJ2-3, with D perhaps TRBD2 (5 bases). The CDR3 is 13 amino acids. The V end lost 3 bases, the J end lost 8 bases, and 15 bases lay between the germline ends. CDR1 is SQVTM and CDR2 is ANQGSEA in the germline V gene. In nucleotides, the CDR3 is TGCAGCGTTGAGGGTTCGGGGAGTCGTACGCAGTATTTT. As protein: CSVEGSGSRTQYF.

The chain carries TRBV11-3 and TRBJ2-2, with D unresolved. CDR1 SGHNT and CDR2 YENEEA come from the germline V gene. V lost 5 bases and J lost 3, with 4 bases in between. The CDR3 sequence is 12 residues long. The CDR3 spells CASSLHTGELFF. For the CDR3, the DNA is TGTGCCAGCAGCCTTCACACCGGGGAGCTGTTTTTT. Full variable domain (rest looked up from reference TRBV11-3 and TRBJ2-2): EAGVVQSPRYKIIEKKQPVAFWCNPISGHNTLYWYLQNLGQGPELLIRYENEEAVDDSQLPKDRFSAERLKGVDSTLKIQPAELGDSAVYLCASSLHTGELFFGEGSRLTVL.

The V and J genes are TRBV29-1 and TRBJ2-7; TRBD2 matches at 9 bases. Germline V CDR1 and CDR2: SQVTM, ANQGSEA. Trimming removed 4 bases from V and 1 base from J; junction bases left unmatched: 8. The CDR3 runs 15 residues. CDR3 bases: TGCAGCGTTGCACAGGGAGCGGGAGGTTCCTACGAGCAGTACTTC. This gives the protein CSVAQGAGGSYEQYF.

The chain has TRBV14 and TRBJ2-3; no reliable D call. The germline CDR1 and CDR2 sequences are SGHDN and FVKESK. This CDR3 spans 16 amino acids. Trimming took off 1 base at V and 0 bases at J, with 11 bases between the two ends. For the CDR3, the DNA is TGTGCCAGCAGCCAAGGAAGGAGAGCTAGCACAGATACGCAGTATTTT. It encodes CASSQGRRASTDTQYF.

The gene calls are TRBV5-4 and TRBJ2-7, with D possibly called TRBD1 or TRBD2 (5 bases each). This CDR3 is built from 15 residues. Germline CDR1 SGHNT, CDR2 YYREEE (reference sequence). V shed 4 bases and J shed 4 bases, with 18 bases lying between them. CDR3 amino acids: CASSRGGRVPYEQYF. CDR3 DNA sequence: TGTGCCAGCAGCAGGGGTGGGCGGGTACCTTACGAGCAGTACTTC.

The chain links TRBV19 to TRBJ2-1, with 7 bases lining up with TRBD1. Trimming at V came to 6 bases and at J to 0 bases, leaving 8 bases not matched to a gene. Germline V CDR1 and CDR2: LNHDA, SQIVND (reference sequence). The CDR3 spans 16 residues. The CDR3, as DNA: TGTGCCAGTAGCGTTTCAGGGGGAATCTCCTACAATGAGCAGTTCTTC. Translation: CASSVSGGISYNEQFF.

This clone was seen a handful of times. The chain carries TRBV7-2 and TRBJ1-5; TRBD1 agrees at 7 bases. The ends lost 4 bases at V and 3 bases at J; junction bases unmatched: 3. This CDR3 is built from 14 residues. Per germline, CDR1 SGHTA and CDR2 FQGNSA. DNA for the CDR3: TGTGCCAGCAGCTGGGACAGCGACAATCAGCCCCAGCATTTT. It yields the protein CASSWDSDNQPQHF.

The CDR3 loop is CASSQEWSTDTQYF. The CDR3 region has the DNA TGCGCCAGCAGCCAAGAATGGAGCACAGATACGCAGTATTTT. The rearrangement links TRBV4-3 to TRBJ2-3; D unclear. The CDR3 covers 14 residues. The V end lost 0 bases, the J end lost 0 bases, and 4 bases lay between the germline ends. CDR1 is LGHNA and CDR2 is YSLEER in the germline V gene.

V gene TRBV5-1 combines with J gene TRBJ2-7; D possibly matches TRBD1 or TRBD2 (5 bases each). Trimming took 2 bases from V and 0 from J, leaving 9 bases between them. Germline CDR1 SGHRS, CDR2 YFSETQ. CDR3 length: 14 residues. The CDR3 protein is CASSLVGDSYEQYF. DNA of the CDR3: TGCGCCAGCAGCTTAGTGGGGGACTCCTACGAGCAGTACTTC.

This chain joins TRBV19 and TRBJ2-5; a possible D gene is TRBD1 (7 bases). Germline V gene data show CDR1 as LNHDA and CDR2 as SQIVND (reference sequence). V shed 9 bases and J shed 1 base, with 18 bases lying between them. The CDR3 loop spans 15 amino acids. The CDR3 spells CASTPAGGFQETQYF. The CDR3, as DNA: TGTGCCAGCACCCCCGCAGGGGGGTTCCAAGAGACCCAGTACTTC.

The chain links TRBV27 to TRBJ1-5; a possible D gene is TRBD1 (6 bases). The V gene lost 5 bases and the J gene lost 13 bases, with 15 bases spanning the gap. CDR1 and CDR2 (germline): MNHEY, SMNVEV (reference sequence). The CDR3 totals 12 residues. The CDR3 region has the DNA TGTGCCAGCAGTGCCGACAGGACCCGACAGCATTTT. Translation gives CASSADRTRQHF.

There are a few counts of this clone. The chain uses TRBV11-3 and TRBJ2-5; D gene unclear. Germline V gene sequence: CDR1 SGHNT, CDR2 YENEEA. There are 12 residues in the CDR3. Trimming took 0 bases from V and 5 from J, leaving 4 bases between them. CDR3 loop: CASSLDRETQYF. CDR3 DNA: TGTGCCAGCAGCTTAGATCGGGAGACCCAGTACTTC.

The gene calls are TRBV11-2 and TRBJ2-2; D is unresolved. Germline V gives CDR1 SGHAT, CDR2 FQNNGV. V was shortened by 4 bases and J by 4 bases, with 7 bases between the two germline ends. CDR3 length: 13 residues. The CDR3 DNA is TGTGCCAGCAGCTCCTTCGGCACCGGGGAGCTGTTTTTT. This encodes CASSSFGTGELFF. Filled out from reference TRBV11-2 and TRBJ2-2, the complete variable domain reads EAGVAQSPRYKIIEKRQSVAFWCNPISGHATLYWYQQILGQGPKLLIQFQNNGVVDDSQLPKDRFSAERLKGVDSTLKIQPAKLEDSAVYLCASSSFGTGELFFGEGSRLTVL.

This clone was observed a handful of times. V gene TRBV9 combines with J gene TRBJ1-6; D not resolved. V was shortened by 2 bases and J by 9 bases, with 18 bases between the two germline ends. There are 16 residues in the CDR3. In germline, CDR1 is SGDLS, CDR2 YYNGEE. The CDR3 protein is CASSVGSGGARSPLHF. The CDR3 coding sequence is TGTGCCAGCAGCGTCGGGTCCGGCGGAGCCCGTTCACCCCTCCACTTT.